This T cell receptor beta chain was identified in a study of T cells in Graves' hyperthyroidism and ophthalmopathy. On this clonotype itself: Antigen specificity is unknown.

V lost 7 bases and J 0 bases, leaving 16 bases between the germline ends. Germline CDR1 is SGHNT and CDR2 is YYREEE (reference sequence). This CDR3 is built from 16 residues. The study, taken as a whole, reports: Most thyroid clonotypes expanded above 0.001 appeared in blood too.

TCR beta CDR3 sequences were amplified from RNA transcripts. In the first-round RT-PCR of the TCR CDR3, the HTBI primer set was used. TCRdb independently ran MiXCR on the multiplex PCR reads; one entry per CDR3 protein. This sample has 500,000 to 600,000 distinct CDR3 sequences, with about 45% found just once. The TCR sequence derives from an adult woman with Graves' disease, either hyperthyroidism or ophthalmopathy (not recorded which). The source material was peripheral blood or thyroid tissue (not recorded which). The J gene is TRBJ1-4, the V gene TRBV5-4; D perhaps matches TRBD1 (6 bases). CDR3 sequence reads: CASSRGHLATNEKLFF. Here the CDR3 DNA reads TGTGCCAGCTCCCGGGGACACCTCGCAACTAATGAAAAACTGTTTTTT.